What follows is one T cell receptor beta chain and its context. Its target is not known. V lost 4 bases and J 9 bases, leaving 16 bases between the germline ends. Germline CDR1 is SEHNR and CDR2 is FQNEAQ (reference sequence). CDR3 length: 14 residues. Treatment described: roughly 11-day PBMC culture with coronavirus spike peptide pools or control peptides (ViraFEST assay). The source of the sample is a study of vaccination and CD4 T cells after COVID-19. The Oncomine TCR Beta short-read assay was what sequenced the DNA obtained from cultured CD4+ T cells. Each CDR3 protein gets one entry after TCRdb re-called the PCR reads with MiXCR. This table holds approximately 11,000 distinct CDR3 sequences, around 78% found once.

The sequencing sample was made of CD4+ T cells from blood, cultured in vitro. V is TRBV7-9 and J is TRBJ2-1, with D possibly being TRBD2 (7 bases). This TCR derives from a human donor who had recovered from COVID-19. The CDR3 DNA sequence: TGTGCCAGCAGCTGGAGGGGGGAGGGATTTGAGCAGTTCTTC. It translates to CASSWRGEGFEQFF.